The present entry profiles one TCR beta chain with its context. The V and J ends lost 11 bases and 3 bases, in that order; junction bases with no gene match: 20. CDR1 is SGHAT, CDR2 FQNNGV, per germline. The length of the CDR3 is 18 residues. The data are from a study of blood T cell repertoires in COVID-19. On the study more broadly: Sample material is recorded as cDNA or gDNA derived from T cells, B-cell-depleted T cells, or PBMCs.

Recruits, aged roughly 18 to 89 years, lived in 24 US areas. Two negative PCRs, clearance, or symptom resolution were required of recovered Cohort 3 donors. Sequencing was performed with immunoSEQ multiplex PCR; in TCRdb, only in-frame clones are kept and a portion is missing. The profile shows 380,000 or so clones, around 87% of them singletons. This TCR came from a man aged 25 to 40 who had recovered from COVID-19. Sequencing was performed on PBMCs or T cells enriched from blood (not recorded which). This chain connects TRBV11-2 to TRBJ2-1; TRBD1 aligns across 9 bases. The CDR3 region has the DNA TGTGCCGTCAGTGCCCCCGGGGGTGGGACAGGGTACTACAATGAGCAGTTCTTC. Translating it yields CAVSAPGGGTGYYNEQFF.